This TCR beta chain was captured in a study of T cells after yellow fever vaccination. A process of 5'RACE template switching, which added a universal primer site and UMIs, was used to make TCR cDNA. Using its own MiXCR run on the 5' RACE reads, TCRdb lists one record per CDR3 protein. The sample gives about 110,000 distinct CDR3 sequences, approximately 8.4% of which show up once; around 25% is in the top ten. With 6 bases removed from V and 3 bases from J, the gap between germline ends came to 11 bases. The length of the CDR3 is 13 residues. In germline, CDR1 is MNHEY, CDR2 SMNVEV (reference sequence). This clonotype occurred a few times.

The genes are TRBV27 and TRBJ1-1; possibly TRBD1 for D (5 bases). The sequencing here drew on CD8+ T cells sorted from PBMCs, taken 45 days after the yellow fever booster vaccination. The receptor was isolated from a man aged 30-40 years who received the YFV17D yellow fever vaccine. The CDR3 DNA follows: TGTGCCAGCAGCCCCGGACACCACACTGAAGCTTTCTTT. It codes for CASSPGHHTEAFF.